This TCR beta chain was recorded in a study of OX40 agonist ivuxolimab in advanced cancers. With respect to this clone: Germline and junction disagree at one end, which may indicate a read error. In the same sample, other DNA sequences code for this CDR3.

Per germline, CDR1 MNHNS and CDR2 SASEGT. The CDR3 is 15 amino acids. Clones were sequenced by immunoSEQ multiplex PCR, and TCRdb holds only the in-frame ones, with some missing. This sample carries 45,000 to 65,000 clones, roughly nine tenths of them seen once, and the ten largest clones take about a tenth. V usage is TRBV6-1 and J usage is TRBJ1-3; D is ambiguous. The sample here was CD4+ or CD8+ T cells sorted from blood, taken in a trial of the OX40 agonist ivuxolimab. This sequence originates from an adult with an advanced solid tumor such as melanoma, head and neck, liver or kidney cancer. CDR3 loop: CASSEGSVPGNTIYF. DNA of the CDR3: TGTGCCAGTAGTGAAGGGTCAGTACCTGGAAACACCATATATTTT.